This is a list of T cell receptor beta chains from one sample in a study of human thymus T cells. The assay was immunoSEQ multiplex PCR, and TCRdb's table has in-frame clones only and misses some. The data show about 60,000 clones, nearly 95% seen once. Sequencing was performed on blood. These receptors originate from a boy in the first two years of life with a congenital heart defect but otherwise immunologically healthy. The CDR3 runs from the conserved cysteine through the conserved F or W. Fields, in order: V gene, clone size, D gene, J gene, CDR3 DNA, CDR3 protein. The D gene is left open where the match is weak. Expanded clones are given a class, and other clones once, few, many or no size at all.

v_gene: TRBV11-2; abundance: .; d_gene: .; j_gene: TRBJ1-1; CDR3nt: TGTGCCAGCAGCTCCAGGAGCGAAGCTTTCTTT; CDR3aa: CASSSRSEAFF
v_gene: TRBV10-3; abundance: .; d_gene: .; j_gene: TRBJ2-3; CDR3nt: TGTGCCATCAGTGATAGGACTAGGGGGGCAGATACGCAGTATTTT; CDR3aa: CAISDRTRGADTQYF
v_gene: TRBV5-6; abundance: .; d_gene: .; j_gene: TRBJ2-6; CDR3nt: TGTGCCAGCAGCTTGGAGGGTTCTGGGGCCAACGTCCTGACTTTC; CDR3aa: CASSLEGSGANVLTF
v_gene: TRBV7-2; abundance: .; d_gene: TRBD2; j_gene: TRBJ2-3; CDR3nt: TGTGCCAGCAGCTTAGGTTTCGCTAGCGGCTACACAGATACGCAGTATTTT; CDR3aa: CASSLGFASGYTDTQYF
v_gene: TRBV20-1; abundance: .; d_gene: .; j_gene: TRBJ2-4; CDR3nt: TGCAGTGCTATGTACCGGGACACAACCCTTTTC; CDR3aa: CSAMYRDTTLF
v_gene: TRBV13; abundance: .; d_gene: .; j_gene: TRBJ2-1; CDR3nt: TGTGCCAGCTCACTTCGGGGGATAGGAGCCGCGTTCTTC; CDR3aa: CASSLRGIGAAFF
v_gene: TRBV18; abundance: .; d_gene: .; j_gene: TRBJ2-2; CDR3nt: TGTGCCAGCTCACCACGAATAACAAACACCGGGGAGCTGTTTTTT; CDR3aa: CASSPRITNTGELFF
v_gene: TRBV7-9; abundance: once; d_gene: .; j_gene: TRBJ1-2; CDR3nt: TGTGCCAGCAGCTTAATAGAGGTCTCTCAGGGCTATGGCTACACCTTC; CDR3aa: CASSLIEVSQGYGYTF
v_gene: TRBV5-1; abundance: once; d_gene: TRBD2; j_gene: TRBJ2-7; CDR3nt: TGCGCCAGCAGCTTGGTGGGACTACCTTCCTACGAGCAGTACTTC; CDR3aa: CASSLVGLPSYEQYF
v_gene: TRBV7-2; abundance: .; d_gene: TRBD1; j_gene: TRBJ2-7; CDR3nt: TGTGCCAGCAGCTTAGGGGCAGGGGGTTACGAGCAGTACTTC; CDR3aa: CASSLGAGGYEQYF
v_gene: TRBV30; abundance: .; d_gene: .; j_gene: TRBJ1-5; CDR3nt: TGTGCCTGGAGTGGGCAGGCCTCTGGGAAGCCCCAGCATTTT; CDR3aa: CAWSGQASGKPQHF
v_gene: TRBV11-3; abundance: .; d_gene: TRBD1; j_gene: TRBJ1-1; CDR3nt: TGTGCCAGCAGCTTAAACAGGGGCACTGAAGCTTTCTTT; CDR3aa: CASSLNRGTEAFF
v_gene: TRBV11-3; abundance: .; d_gene: .; j_gene: TRBJ2-3; CDR3nt: TGTGCCAGCAGCTTAGAAGAGGGAGATACGCAGTATTTT; CDR3aa: CASSLEEGDTQYF
v_gene: TRBV29-1; abundance: .; d_gene: .; j_gene: TRBJ1-1; CDR3nt: TGCAGCGTTGATGGGAGGGGTAAAACTGAAGCTTTCTTT; CDR3aa: CSVDGRGKTEAFF
v_gene: TRBV30; abundance: .; d_gene: TRBD2; j_gene: TRBJ2-5; CDR3nt: TGTGCCTGGAGCGGGGCTAGCGGGGGGGCAGGGAAGACCCAGTACTTC; CDR3aa: CAWSGASGGAGKTQYF
v_gene: TRBV29-1; abundance: once; d_gene: .; j_gene: TRBJ1-2; CDR3nt: TGCAGCGTTGGCGTGACAGGAAGCTATGGCTACACCTTC; CDR3aa: CSVGVTGSYGYTF
v_gene: TRBV4-2; abundance: .; d_gene: .; j_gene: TRBJ2-7; CDR3nt: TGTGCCAGCAGCCAAGACCCAGGGGTTTACGAGCAGTACTTC; CDR3aa: CASSQDPGVYEQYF
v_gene: TRBV27; abundance: .; d_gene: TRBD2; j_gene: TRBJ2-1; CDR3nt: TGTGCCAGCAGTTTAAGTAGCGGGAGAGGCGAGCAGTTCTTC; CDR3aa: CASSLSSGRGEQFF
v_gene: TRBV5-6; abundance: .; d_gene: TRBD2; j_gene: TRBJ2-3; CDR3nt: TGTGCCAGCAGCTTGGGAGCGGGGGGGTTCACAGATACGCAGTATTTT; CDR3aa: CASSLGAGGFTDTQYF
v_gene: TRBV6-1; abundance: .; d_gene: TRBD2; j_gene: TRBJ2-5; CDR3nt: TGTGCCAGCAGTGAAGCGATAGCGGGAGGAGGGTTTCTGGAGACCCAGTACTTC; CDR3aa: CASSEAIAGGGFLETQYF
v_gene: TRBV6-5; abundance: .; d_gene: .; j_gene: TRBJ2-1; CDR3nt: TGTGCCAGCAGTCTTGACAGCTACAATGAGCAGTTCTTC; CDR3aa: CASSLDSYNEQFF
v_gene: TRBV6-4; abundance: .; d_gene: .; j_gene: TRBJ1-2; CDR3nt: TGTGCCAGCAGTAAAGGACACCCAGACTATGGCTACACCTTC; CDR3aa: CASSKGHPDYGYTF
v_gene: TRBV5-4; abundance: .; d_gene: .; j_gene: TRBJ2-5; CDR3nt: TGTGCCAGCAGCTTCGGCCTAGCGTTCGGGACCCAGTACTTC; CDR3aa: CASSFGLAFGTQYF
v_gene: TRBV4-1; abundance: .; d_gene: TRBD1; j_gene: TRBJ2-2; CDR3nt: TGCGCCAGCAGCCAAGATCAGGGGGACACCGGGGAGCTGTTTTTT; CDR3aa: CASSQDQGDTGELFF
v_gene: TRBV6-1; abundance: .; d_gene: .; j_gene: TRBJ1-6; CDR3nt: TGTGCCAGCAGTGAATATGCAGGCTTTAATTCACCCCTCCACTTT; CDR3aa: CASSEYAGFNSPLHF
v_gene: TRBV11-2; abundance: .; d_gene: .; j_gene: TRBJ2-5; CDR3nt: TGTGCCAGCAGCTTAGTGGGAGCGCAAGAGACCCAGTACTTC; CDR3aa: CASSLVGAQETQYF
v_gene: TRBV9; abundance: .; d_gene: TRBD1; j_gene: TRBJ2-7; CDR3nt: TGTGCCAGCAGCCCCTCCACAGGGGGCGGCTACGAGCAGTACTTC; CDR3aa: CASSPSTGGGYEQYF
v_gene: TRBV11-2; abundance: .; d_gene: .; j_gene: TRBJ2-5; CDR3nt: TGTGCCAGCAGCTTAGTCCTACAGGGTGGGGAAGAGACCCAGTACTTC; CDR3aa: CASSLVLQGGEETQYF
v_gene: TRBV5-1; abundance: .; d_gene: TRBD1; j_gene: TRBJ1-2; CDR3nt: TGCGCCAGCAGGACAGGGGGCTATGGCTACACCTTC; CDR3aa: CASRTGGYGYTF
v_gene: TRBV11-2; abundance: .; d_gene: .; j_gene: TRBJ2-1; CDR3nt: TGTGCCAGCAGCTTAGATCACCGGAAGTTCTTC; CDR3aa: CASSLDHRKFF
v_gene: TRBV6-6; abundance: .; d_gene: TRBD2; j_gene: TRBJ2-3; CDR3nt: TGTGCCAGCAGTTACGGGACTAGCGCAGATACGCAGTATTTT; CDR3aa: CASSYGTSADTQYF
v_gene: TRBV29-1; abundance: .; d_gene: .; j_gene: TRBJ2-3; CDR3nt: TGCAGCGTTGAGCCACCCAGCCGCACAGATACGCAGTATTTT; CDR3aa: CSVEPPSRTDTQYF
v_gene: TRBV4-2; abundance: .; d_gene: .; j_gene: TRBJ2-7; CDR3nt: TGTGCCAGCAGCCAAGAGGTAGGGAACTACGAGCAGTACTTC; CDR3aa: CASSQEVGNYEQYF
v_gene: TRBV25-1; abundance: once; d_gene: TRBD2; j_gene: TRBJ2-6; CDR3nt: TGTGCCAGCAGTGGTCGGACTAGTACCGGGGCCAACGTCCTGACTTTC; CDR3aa: CASSGRTSTGANVLTF
v_gene: TRBV5-1; abundance: .; d_gene: .; j_gene: TRBJ1-4; CDR3nt: TGCGCCAGCAGCTTGGAGACAGGAACTAATGAAAAACTGTTTTTT; CDR3aa: CASSLETGTNEKLFF
v_gene: TRBV27; abundance: once; d_gene: .; j_gene: TRBJ1-1; CDR3nt: TGTGCCAGCAGTTTGGGGTTAATGAACACTGAAGCTTTCTTT; CDR3aa: CASSLGLMNTEAFF